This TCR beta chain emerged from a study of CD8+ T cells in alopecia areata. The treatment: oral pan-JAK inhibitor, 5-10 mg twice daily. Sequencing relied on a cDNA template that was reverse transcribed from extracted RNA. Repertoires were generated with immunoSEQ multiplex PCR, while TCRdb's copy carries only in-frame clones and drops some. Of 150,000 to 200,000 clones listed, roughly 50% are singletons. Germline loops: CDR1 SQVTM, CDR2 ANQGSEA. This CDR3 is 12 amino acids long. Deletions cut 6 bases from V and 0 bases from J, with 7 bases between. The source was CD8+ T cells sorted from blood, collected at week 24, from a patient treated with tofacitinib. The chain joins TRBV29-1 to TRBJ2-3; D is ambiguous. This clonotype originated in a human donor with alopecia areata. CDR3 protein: CSVETSTDTQYF. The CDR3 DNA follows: TGCAGCGTGGAGACTAGCACAGATACGCAGTATTTT.